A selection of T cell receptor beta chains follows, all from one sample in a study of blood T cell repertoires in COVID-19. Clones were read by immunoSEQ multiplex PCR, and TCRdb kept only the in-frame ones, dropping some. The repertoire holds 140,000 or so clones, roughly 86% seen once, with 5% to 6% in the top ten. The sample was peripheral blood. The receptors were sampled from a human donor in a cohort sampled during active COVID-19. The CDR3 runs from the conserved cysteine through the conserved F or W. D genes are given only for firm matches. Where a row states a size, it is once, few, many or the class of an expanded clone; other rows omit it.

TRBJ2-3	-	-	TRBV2	TGTGCCAGCAGGACAGGACTAGGCTACACAGATACGCAGTATTTT	CASRTGLGYTDTQYF
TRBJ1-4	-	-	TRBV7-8	TGTGCCAGCAGCCCACAACCTGAAAAACTGTTTTTT	CASSPQPEKLFF
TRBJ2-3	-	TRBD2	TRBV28	TGTGCCAGCAGCGCGACTAGCGGGAGGTTTTCAGTAACAGATACGCAGTATTTT	CASSATSGRFSVTDTQYF
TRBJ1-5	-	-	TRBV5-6	TGTGCCAGCAGCTACGAGAGGAAGGGGCCGAAGAATCAGCCCCAGCATTTT	CASSYERKGPKNQPQHF
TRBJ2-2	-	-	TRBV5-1	TGCGCCAGCAGTACCGGGACTTTGAACACCGGGGAGCTGTTTTTT	CASSTGTLNTGELFF
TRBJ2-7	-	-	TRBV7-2	TGTGCCAGCAGCTCGTGGCAGGGGAGTGGCGAGCAGTACTTC	CASSSWQGSGEQYF
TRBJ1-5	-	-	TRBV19	TGTGCCAGTAGCCTCGGACAGAAGTATCAGCCCCAGCATTTT	CASSLGQKYQPQHF
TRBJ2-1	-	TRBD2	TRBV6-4	TGTGCCAGCAGTGACTTCGGAAGCGGGAGCTCCTACAATGAGCAGTTCTTC	CASSDFGSGSSYNEQFF
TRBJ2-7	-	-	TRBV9	TGTGCCAGCAGCATTAGCGAGTCATTCGTCAAGCAGTACTTC	CASSISESFVKQYF
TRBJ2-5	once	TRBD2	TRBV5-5	TGTGCCAGCAGGGGACTCCTAGCGGGGGCCGAGACCCAGTACTTC	CASRGLLAGAETQYF